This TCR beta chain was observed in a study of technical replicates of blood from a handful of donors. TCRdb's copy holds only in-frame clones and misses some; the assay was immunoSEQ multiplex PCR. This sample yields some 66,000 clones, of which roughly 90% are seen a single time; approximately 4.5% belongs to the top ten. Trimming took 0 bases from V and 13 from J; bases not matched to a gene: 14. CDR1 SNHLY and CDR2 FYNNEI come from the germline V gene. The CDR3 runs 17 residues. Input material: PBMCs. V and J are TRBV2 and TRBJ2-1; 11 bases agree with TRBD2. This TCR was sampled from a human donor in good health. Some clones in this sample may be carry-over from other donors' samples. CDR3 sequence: CASSEALLAGGLKIQFF. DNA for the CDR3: TGTGCCAGCAGTGAAGCGTTGCTAGCGGGAGGACTCAAGATTCAGTTCTTC.